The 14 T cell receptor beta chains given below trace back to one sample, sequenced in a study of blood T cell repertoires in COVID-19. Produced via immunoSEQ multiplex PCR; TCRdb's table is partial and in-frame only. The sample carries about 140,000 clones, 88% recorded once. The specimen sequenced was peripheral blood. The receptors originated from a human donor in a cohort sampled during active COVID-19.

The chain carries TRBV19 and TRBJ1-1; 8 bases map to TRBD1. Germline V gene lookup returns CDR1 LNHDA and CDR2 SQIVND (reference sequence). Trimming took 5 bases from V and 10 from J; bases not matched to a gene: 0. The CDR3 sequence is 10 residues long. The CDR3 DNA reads TGTGCCAGTAGTGGGACAGGAGCTTTCTTT. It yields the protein CASSGTGAFF.

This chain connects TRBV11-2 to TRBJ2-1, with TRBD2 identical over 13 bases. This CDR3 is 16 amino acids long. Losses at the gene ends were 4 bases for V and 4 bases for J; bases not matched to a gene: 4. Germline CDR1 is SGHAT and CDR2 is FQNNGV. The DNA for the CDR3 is TGTGCCAGCAGCTCGCGGACTAGCGGGGGATACAATGAGCAGTTCTTC. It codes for CASSSRTSGGYNEQFF.

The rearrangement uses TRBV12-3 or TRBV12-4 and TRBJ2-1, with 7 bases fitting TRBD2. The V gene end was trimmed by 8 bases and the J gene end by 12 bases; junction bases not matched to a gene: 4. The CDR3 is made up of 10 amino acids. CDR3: CASGWGGQFF. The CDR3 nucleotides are TGTGCCAGCGGGTGGGGGGGGCAGTTCTTC.

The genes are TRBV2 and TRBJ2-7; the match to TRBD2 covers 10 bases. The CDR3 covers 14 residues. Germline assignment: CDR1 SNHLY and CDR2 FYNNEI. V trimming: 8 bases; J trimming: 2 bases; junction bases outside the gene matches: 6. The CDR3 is CASLPSGGPYEQYF. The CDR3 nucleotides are TGTGCCAGCTTACCTAGCGGGGGCCCCTACGAGCAGTACTTC.

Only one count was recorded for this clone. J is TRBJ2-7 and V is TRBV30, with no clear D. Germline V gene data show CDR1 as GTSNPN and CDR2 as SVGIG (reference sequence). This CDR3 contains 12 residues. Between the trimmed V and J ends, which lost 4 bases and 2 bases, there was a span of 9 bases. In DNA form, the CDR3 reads TGTGCCTGGACAGGCCTCACCTACGAGCAGTACTTC. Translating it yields CAWTGLTYEQYF. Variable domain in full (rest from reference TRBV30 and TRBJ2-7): SQTIHQWPATLVQPVGSPLSLECTVEGTSNPNLYWYRQAAGRGLQLLFYSVGIGQISSEVPQNLSASRPQDRQFILSSKKLLLSDSGFYLCAWTGLTYEQYFGPGTRLTVT.

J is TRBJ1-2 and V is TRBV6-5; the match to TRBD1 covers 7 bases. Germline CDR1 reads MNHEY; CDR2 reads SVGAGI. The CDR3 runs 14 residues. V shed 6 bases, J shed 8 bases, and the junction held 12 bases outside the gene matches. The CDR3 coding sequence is TGTGCCAGCAGGCAGGCCGGGACAGATTCCGGCTACACCTTC. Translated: CASRQAGTDSGYTF.

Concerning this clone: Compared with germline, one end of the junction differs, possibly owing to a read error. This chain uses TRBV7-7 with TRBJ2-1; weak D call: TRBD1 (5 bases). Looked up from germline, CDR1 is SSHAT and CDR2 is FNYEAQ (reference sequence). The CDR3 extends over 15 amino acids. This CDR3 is CASSLGQGSYNEQFF. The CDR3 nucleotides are TGTGCTAGCAGCTTAGGGCAGGGCTCCTACAATGAGCAGTTCTTC.

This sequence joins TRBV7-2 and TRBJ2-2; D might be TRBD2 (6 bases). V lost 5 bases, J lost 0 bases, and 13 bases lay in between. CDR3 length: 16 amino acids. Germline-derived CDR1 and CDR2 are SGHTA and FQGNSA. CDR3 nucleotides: TGTGCCAGCAGCCCTCCGGGACTCCCGAACACCGGGGAGCTGTTTTTT. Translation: CASSPPGLPNTGELFF.

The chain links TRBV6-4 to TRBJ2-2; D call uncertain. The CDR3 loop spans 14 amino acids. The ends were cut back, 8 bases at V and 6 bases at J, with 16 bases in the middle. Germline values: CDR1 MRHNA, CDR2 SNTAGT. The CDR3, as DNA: TGTGCCAGCCATGTGCCGTTGGGCTCCGGGGAGCTGTTTTTT. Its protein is CASHVPLGSGELFF.

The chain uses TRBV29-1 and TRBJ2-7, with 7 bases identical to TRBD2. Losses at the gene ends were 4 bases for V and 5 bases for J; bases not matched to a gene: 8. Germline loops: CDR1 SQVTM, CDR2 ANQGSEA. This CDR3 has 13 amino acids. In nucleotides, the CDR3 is TGCAGCGTTGTTGGGGAGGGAGGGCACGAGCAGTACTTC. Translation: CSVVGEGGHEQYF.

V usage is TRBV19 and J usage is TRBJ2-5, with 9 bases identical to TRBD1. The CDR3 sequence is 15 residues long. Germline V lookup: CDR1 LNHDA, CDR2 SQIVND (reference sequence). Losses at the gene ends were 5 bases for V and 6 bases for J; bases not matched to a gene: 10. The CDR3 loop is CASSPGTGMGKTQYF. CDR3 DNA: TGTGCCAGTAGTCCCGGGACAGGGATGGGAAAGACCCAGTACTTC.

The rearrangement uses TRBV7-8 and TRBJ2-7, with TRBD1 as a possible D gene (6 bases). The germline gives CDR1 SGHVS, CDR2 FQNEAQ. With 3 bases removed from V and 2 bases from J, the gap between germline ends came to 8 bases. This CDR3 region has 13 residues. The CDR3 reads CASSFGQTYEQYF. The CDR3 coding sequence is TGTGCCAGCAGCTTCGGACAGACCTACGAGCAGTACTTC.

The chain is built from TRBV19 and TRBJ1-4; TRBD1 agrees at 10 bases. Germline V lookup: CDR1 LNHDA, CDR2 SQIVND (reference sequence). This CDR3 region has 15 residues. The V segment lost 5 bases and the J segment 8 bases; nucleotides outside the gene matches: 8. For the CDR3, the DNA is TGTGCCAGTAGTCTTCGACAGGGGGCTTGGGAAAAACTGTTTTTT. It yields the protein CASSLRQGAWEKLFF. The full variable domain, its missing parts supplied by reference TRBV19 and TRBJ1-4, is DGGITQSPKYLFRKEGQNVTLSCEQNLNHDAMYWYRQDPGQGLRLIYYSQIVNDFQKGDIAEGYSVSREKKESFPLTVTSAQKNPTAFYLCASSLRQGAWEKLFFGSGTQLSVL.

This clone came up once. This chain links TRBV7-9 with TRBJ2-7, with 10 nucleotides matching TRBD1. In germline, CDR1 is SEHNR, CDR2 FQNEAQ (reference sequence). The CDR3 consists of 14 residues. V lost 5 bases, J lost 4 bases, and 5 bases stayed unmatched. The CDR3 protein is CASSETGGGYEQYF. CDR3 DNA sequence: TGTGCCAGCAGCGAGACAGGGGGCGGGTACGAGCAGTACTTC.